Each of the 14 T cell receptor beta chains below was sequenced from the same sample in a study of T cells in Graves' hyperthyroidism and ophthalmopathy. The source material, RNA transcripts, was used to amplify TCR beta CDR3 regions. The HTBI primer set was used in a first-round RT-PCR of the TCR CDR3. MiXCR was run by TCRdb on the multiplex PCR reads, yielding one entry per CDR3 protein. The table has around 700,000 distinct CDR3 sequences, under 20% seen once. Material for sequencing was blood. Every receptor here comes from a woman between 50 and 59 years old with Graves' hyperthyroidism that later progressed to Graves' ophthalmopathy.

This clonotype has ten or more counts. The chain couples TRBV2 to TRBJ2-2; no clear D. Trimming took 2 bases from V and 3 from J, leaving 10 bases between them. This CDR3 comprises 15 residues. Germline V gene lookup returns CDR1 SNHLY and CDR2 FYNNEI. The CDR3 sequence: CASSEYWPDTGELFF. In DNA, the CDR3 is TGTGCCAGCAGTGAATATTGGCCCGACACCGGGGAGCTGTTTTTT. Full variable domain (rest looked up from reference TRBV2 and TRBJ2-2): EPEVTQTPSHQVTQMGQEVILRCVPISNHLYFYWYRQILGQKVEFLVSFYNNEISEKSEIFDDQFSVERPDGSNFTLKIRSTKLEDSAMYFCASSEYWPDTGELFFGEGSRLTVL.

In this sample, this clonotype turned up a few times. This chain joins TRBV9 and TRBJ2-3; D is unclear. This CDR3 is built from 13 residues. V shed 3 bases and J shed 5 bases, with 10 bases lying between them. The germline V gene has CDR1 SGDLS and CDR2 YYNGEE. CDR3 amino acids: CASSGFLVDTQYF. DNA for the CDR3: TGTGCCAGCAGCGGGTTCTTAGTAGATACGCAGTATTTT.

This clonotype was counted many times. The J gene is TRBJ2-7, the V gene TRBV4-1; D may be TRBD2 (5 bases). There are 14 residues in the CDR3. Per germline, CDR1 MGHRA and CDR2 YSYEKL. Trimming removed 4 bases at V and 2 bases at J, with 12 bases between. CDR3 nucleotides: TGCGCCAGCAGCCGGCTAGCCGGAGCCTACGAGCAGTACTTC. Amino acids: CASSRLAGAYEQYF.

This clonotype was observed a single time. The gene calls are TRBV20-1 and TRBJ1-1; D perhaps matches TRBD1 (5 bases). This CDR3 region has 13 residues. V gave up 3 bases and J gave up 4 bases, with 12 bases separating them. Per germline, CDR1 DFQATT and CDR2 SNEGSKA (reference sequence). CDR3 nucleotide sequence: TGCAGTGCTAGTCGGGCGGGACCCACTGAAGCTTTCTTT. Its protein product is CSASRAGPTEAFF.

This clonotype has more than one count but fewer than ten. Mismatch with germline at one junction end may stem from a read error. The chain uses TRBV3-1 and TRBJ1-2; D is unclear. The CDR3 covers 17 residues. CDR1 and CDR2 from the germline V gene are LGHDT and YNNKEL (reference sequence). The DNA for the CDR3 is TGTGCCAGCAGCCAAGGGGCCGCCAGCGGAGCTAACTATAGCTACACCTTC. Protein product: CASSQGAASGANYSYTF.

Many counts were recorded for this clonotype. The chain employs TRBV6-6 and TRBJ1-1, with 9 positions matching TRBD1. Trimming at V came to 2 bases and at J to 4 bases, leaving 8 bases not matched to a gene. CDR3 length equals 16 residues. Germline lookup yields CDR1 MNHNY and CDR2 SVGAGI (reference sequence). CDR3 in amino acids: CASSYGTGRRITEAFF. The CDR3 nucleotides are TGTGCCAGCAGTTACGGGACAGGGCGAAGGATCACTGAAGCTTTCTTT.

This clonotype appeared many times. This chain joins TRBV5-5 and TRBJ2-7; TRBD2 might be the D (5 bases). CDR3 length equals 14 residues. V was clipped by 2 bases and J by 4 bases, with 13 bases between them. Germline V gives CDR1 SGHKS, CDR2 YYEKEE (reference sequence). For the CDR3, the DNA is TGTGCCAGCAGCTTTGGCGGGTCTCTATACGAGCAGTACTTC. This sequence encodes CASSFGGSLYEQYF.

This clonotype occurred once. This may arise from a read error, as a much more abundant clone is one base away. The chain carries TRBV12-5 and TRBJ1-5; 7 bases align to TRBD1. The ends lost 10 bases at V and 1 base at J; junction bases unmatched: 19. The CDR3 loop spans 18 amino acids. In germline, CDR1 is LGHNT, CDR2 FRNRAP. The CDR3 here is CATPLWDRDENSNQPQHF. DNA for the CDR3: TGTGCTACCCCCCTGTGGGACAGAGACGAAAACAGCAATCAGCCCCAGCATTTT.

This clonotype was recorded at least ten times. The CDR3 DNA reads as TGTGCCAGCAGCAAATCAGGGGAATACGTCTCCACTATGGACTACACCTTC. It specifies CASSKSGEYVSTMDYTF. V usage is TRBV7-3 and J usage is TRBJ1-2; tentatively, D is TRBD1 (6 bases). CDR1 is SGHTA, CDR2 FQGTGA, per germline. The CDR3 loop spans 17 amino acids. Trimming left V 5 bases short and J 10 bases short, with 29 bases between.

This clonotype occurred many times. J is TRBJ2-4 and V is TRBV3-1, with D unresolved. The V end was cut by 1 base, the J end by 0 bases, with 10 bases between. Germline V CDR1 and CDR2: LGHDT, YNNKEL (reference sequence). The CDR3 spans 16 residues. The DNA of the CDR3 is TGTGCCAGCAGCCAAGTCGTTCTCCTAGCCAAAAACATTCAGTACTTC. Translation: CASSQVVLLAKNIQYF.

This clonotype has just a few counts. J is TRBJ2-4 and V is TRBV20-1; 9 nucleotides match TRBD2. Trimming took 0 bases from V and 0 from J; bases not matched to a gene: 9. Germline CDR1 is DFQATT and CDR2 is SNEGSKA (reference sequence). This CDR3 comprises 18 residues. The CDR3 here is CSARDLASGDLAKNIQYF. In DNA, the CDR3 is TGCAGTGCTAGAGATCTGGCTAGCGGGGACCTAGCCAAAAACATTCAGTACTTC.

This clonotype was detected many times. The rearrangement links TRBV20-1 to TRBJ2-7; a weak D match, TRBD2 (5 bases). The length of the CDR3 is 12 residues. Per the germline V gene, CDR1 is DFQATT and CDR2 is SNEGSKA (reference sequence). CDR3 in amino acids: CSARRDSYEQYF. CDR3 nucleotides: TGCAGCGCTCGTCGGGATTCCTACGAGCAGTACTTC.

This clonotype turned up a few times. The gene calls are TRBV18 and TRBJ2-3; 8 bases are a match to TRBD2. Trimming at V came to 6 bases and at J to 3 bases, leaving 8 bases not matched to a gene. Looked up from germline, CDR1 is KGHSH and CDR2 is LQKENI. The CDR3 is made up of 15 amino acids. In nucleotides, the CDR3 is TGTGCCAGCTCTTCCCGGGGGGGCCTTACAGATACGCAGTATTTT. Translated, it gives CASSSRGGLTDTQYF.

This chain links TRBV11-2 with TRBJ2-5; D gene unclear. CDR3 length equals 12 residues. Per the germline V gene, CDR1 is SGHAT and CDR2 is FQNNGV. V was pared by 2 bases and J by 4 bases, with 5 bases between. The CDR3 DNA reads TGTGCCAGCAGCTTATCACCAGAGACCCAGTACTTC. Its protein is CASSLSPETQYF.